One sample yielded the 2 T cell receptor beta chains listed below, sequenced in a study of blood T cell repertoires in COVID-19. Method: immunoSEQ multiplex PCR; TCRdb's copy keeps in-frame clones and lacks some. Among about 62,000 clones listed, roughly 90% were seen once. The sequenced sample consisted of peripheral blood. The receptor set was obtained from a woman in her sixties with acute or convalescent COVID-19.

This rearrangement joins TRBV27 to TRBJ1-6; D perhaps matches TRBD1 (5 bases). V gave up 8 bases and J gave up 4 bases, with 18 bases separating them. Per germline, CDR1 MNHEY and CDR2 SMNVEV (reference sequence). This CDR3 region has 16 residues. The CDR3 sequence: CASRSNTGYYNSPLHF. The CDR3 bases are TGTGCCAGCCGCAGTAATACAGGCTATTATAATTCACCCCTCCACTTT.

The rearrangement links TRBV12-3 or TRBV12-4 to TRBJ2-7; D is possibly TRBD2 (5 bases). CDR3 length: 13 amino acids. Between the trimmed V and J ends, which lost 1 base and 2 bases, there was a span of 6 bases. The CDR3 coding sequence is TGTGCCAGCAGTTTAGACGGGACCTACGAGCAGTACGTC. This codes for CASSLDGTYEQYV.